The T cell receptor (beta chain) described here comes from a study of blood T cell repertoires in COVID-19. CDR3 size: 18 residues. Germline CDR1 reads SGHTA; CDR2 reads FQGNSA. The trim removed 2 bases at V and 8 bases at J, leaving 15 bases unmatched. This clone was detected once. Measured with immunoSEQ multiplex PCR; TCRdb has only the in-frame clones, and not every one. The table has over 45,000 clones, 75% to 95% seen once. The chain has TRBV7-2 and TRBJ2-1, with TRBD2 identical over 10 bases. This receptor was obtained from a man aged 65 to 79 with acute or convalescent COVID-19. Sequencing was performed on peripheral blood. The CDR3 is CASSLRPLTSGVFDEQFF. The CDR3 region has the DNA TGTGCCAGCAGCTTACGACCCCTTACTAGCGGGGTTTTCGATGAGCAGTTCTTC.